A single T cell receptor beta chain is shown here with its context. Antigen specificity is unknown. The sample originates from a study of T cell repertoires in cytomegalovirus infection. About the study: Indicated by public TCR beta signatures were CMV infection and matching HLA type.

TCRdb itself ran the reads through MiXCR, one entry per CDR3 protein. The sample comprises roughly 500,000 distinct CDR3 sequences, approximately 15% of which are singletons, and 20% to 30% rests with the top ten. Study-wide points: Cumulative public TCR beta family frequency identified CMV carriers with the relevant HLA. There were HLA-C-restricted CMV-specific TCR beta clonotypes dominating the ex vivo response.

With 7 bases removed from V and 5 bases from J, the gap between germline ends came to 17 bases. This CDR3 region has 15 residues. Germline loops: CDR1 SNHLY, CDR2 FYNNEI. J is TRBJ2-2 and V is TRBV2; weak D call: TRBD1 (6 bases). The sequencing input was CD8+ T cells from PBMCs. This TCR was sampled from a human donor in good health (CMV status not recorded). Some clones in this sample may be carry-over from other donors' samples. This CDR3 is CASTWDNRRTGELFF. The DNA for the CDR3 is TGTGCCAGCACCTGGGACAATAGAAGAACCGGGGAGCTGTTTTTT. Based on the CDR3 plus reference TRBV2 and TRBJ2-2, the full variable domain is EPEVTQTPSHQVTQMGQEVILRCVPISNHLYFYWYRQILGQKVEFLVSFYNNEISEKSEIFDDQFSVERPDGSNFTLKIRSTKLEDSAMYFCASTWDNRRTGELFFGEGSRLTVL.